The entry below gives a single TCR beta chain sequence along with its context. This entry is derived from a study of T cell changes during pregnancy in multiple sclerosis. Repertoires were generated with immunoSEQ multiplex PCR, while TCRdb's copy carries only in-frame clones and drops some. The sample holds tens of thousands of clones; approximately 91% are singletons and the top ten take about 1.8%. The sample here was peripheral blood, taken in the first trimester of pregnancy. This receptor was taken from a female donor with multiple sclerosis, enrolled in a pregnancy study.

DNA for the CDR3: TGTGCCAGCAGCTTCACAGCGGTAGGCACAGATACGCAGTATTTT. It specifies CASSFTAVGTDTQYF. This chain links TRBV11-2 with TRBJ2-3, with TRBD2 as a possible D gene (5 bases). Trimming removed 3 bases from V and 1 base from J, with 11 bases in between. The CDR3 totals 15 residues. Germline V gene data show CDR1 as SGHAT and CDR2 as FQNNGV.